Following are 24 T cell receptor beta chains from one sample sequenced in a study of T cell responses to AZD1222 COVID-19 vaccine. Clones were read by immunoSEQ multiplex PCR, and TCRdb kept only the in-frame ones, dropping some. Seen here are around 160,000 clones, 90% to 95% observed once, and the top ten hold approximately 3.9%. Material: peripheral blood, obtained 28 days after the second AZD1222 dose. These receptors came from an adult who received the AZD1222 COVID-19 vaccine.

The rearrangement uses TRBV11-2 and TRBJ2-3; D unclear. The CDR3 has 15 residues. Germline V gene sequence: CDR1 SGHAT, CDR2 FQNNGV. The germline V and J ends were trimmed by 2 bases and 1 base, with 10 bases remaining between them. Here the CDR3 reads CASSLSQVGTDTQYF. The DNA of the CDR3 is TGTGCCAGCAGCTTAAGTCAGGTGGGCACAGATACGCAGTATTTT.

This clone has only a few counts. The rearrangement links TRBV29-1 to TRBJ1-1; 8 bases fit TRBD1. Germline V gives CDR1 SQVTM, CDR2 ANQGSEA. The CDR3 runs to 17 residues. Unmatched junction bases numbered 16, after V lost 7 bases and J lost 0 bases. DNA for the CDR3: TGCAGCGCCGGAGGGAGACAGGGGTTTAATATGAACACTGAAGCTTTCTTT. Translation gives CSAGGRQGFNMNTEAFF.

The gene calls are TRBV30 and TRBJ1-2; D might be TRBD1 (5 bases). The germline V gene has CDR1 GTSNPN and CDR2 SVGIG (reference sequence). V was clipped by 3 bases and J by 4 bases, with 12 bases between them. This CDR3 is 13 amino acids long. The CDR3: CAWSAGLSYGYTF. In nucleotides, the CDR3 is TGTGCCTGGAGCGCAGGGTTGTCCTATGGCTACACCTTC. The entire variable domain, with the rest obtained from reference TRBV30 and TRBJ1-2, is as follows: SQTIHQWPATLVQPVGSPLSLECTVEGTSNPNLYWYRQAAGRGLQLLFYSVGIGQISSEVPQNLSASRPQDRQFILSSKKLLLSDSGFYLCAWSAGLSYGYTFGSGTRLTVV.

The chain carries TRBV4-1 and TRBJ1-3; the D is unclear. Between the trimmed V and J ends, which lost 1 base and 0 bases, there was a span of 10 bases. The CDR3 totals 16 residues. Per the germline V gene, CDR1 is MGHRA and CDR2 is YSYEKL. The CDR3 nucleotides read TGCGCCAGCAGCCAAGTTCCCCCCTACTCTGGAAACACCATATATTTT. Residues: CASSQVPPYSGNTIYF.

V usage is TRBV7-2 and J usage is TRBJ1-3, with TRBD1 identical over 7 bases. There are 18 residues in the CDR3. The trim removed 8 bases at V and 3 bases at J, leaving 19 bases unmatched. Germline-derived CDR1 and CDR2 are SGHTA and FQGNSA. This CDR3 is CASRQTAGGRGSGNTIYF. In DNA, the CDR3 is TGTGCCAGCCGCCAAACGGCAGGGGGAAGAGGCAGTGGAAACACCATATATTTT.

The chain links TRBV2 to TRBJ1-1, with 8 bases that match TRBD1. The V gene's germline CDR1 is SNHLY and CDR2 FYNNEI. Trimming at V came to 1 base and at J to 10 bases, leaving 5 bases not matched to a gene. This CDR3 region has 13 residues. The CDR3 region has the DNA TGTGCCAGCAGTGAAGGGACAGGGCTCAGAGCTTTCTTT. This sequence encodes CASSEGTGLRAFF.

The chain couples TRBV9 to TRBJ2-5, with TRBD2 as a possible D gene (6 bases). CDR3 length equals 15 residues. Germline V gene sequence: CDR1 SGDLS, CDR2 YYNGEE. V was trimmed by 3 bases and J by 0 bases, leaving 12 bases between them. CDR3 nucleotides: TGTGCCAGCAGCGCGGATGGAGGGGACCAAGAGACCCAGTACTTC. Translating gives CASSADGGDQETQYF.

The chain recombines TRBV14 with TRBJ2-7; 7 positions match TRBD2. The V and J ends lost 1 base and 6 bases, in that order; junction bases with no gene match: 9. CDR1 is SGHDN and CDR2 is FVKESK in the germline V gene. This CDR3 has 15 residues. The CDR3 protein is CASSQALSSGTEQYF. CDR3 sequence (DNA): TGTGCCAGCAGCCAAGCTTTGAGCAGCGGGACCGAGCAGTACTTC.

J is TRBJ2-7 and V is TRBV11-3; TRBD1 is a possible D gene (7 bases). Between the trimmed V and J ends, which lost 0 bases and 1 base, there was a span of 13 bases. The V gene's germline CDR1 is SGHNT and CDR2 YENEEA. CDR3 size: 16 residues. CDR3 sequence (DNA): TGTGCCAGCAGCTTAGATCAGCAGGGGGGATCCTACGAGCAGTACTTC. Amino acid sequence: CASSLDQQGGSYEQYF.

The chain has TRBV11-2 and TRBJ1-2; 7 bases fit TRBD1. V dropped 1 base and J dropped 5; count of bases not matched to a gene: 4. Germline V CDR1 and CDR2: SGHAT, FQNNGV. The CDR3 sequence is 14 residues long. The CDR3, as DNA: TGTGCCAGCAGCTTAGGGACAGGACCATATGGCTACACCTTC. This translates into CASSLGTGPYGYTF. The full variable domain, in which reference TRBV11-2 and TRBJ1-2 provide the parts outside the CDR3, is EAGVAQSPRYKIIEKRQSVAFWCNPISGHATLYWYQQILGQGPKLLIQFQNNGVVDDSQLPKDRFSAERLKGVDSTLKIQPAKLEDSAVYLCASSLGTGPYGYTFGSGTRLTVV.

The V gene is TRBV6-4, the J gene TRBJ2-1; no firm D call. V lost 0 bases and J 12 bases, leaving 12 bases between the germline ends. The CDR3 spans 13 residues. CDR1 and CDR2 (germline): MRHNA, SNTAGT. CDR3 sequence reads: CASSDSMGVRQFF. The CDR3 nucleotides read TGTGCCAGCAGTGACTCGATGGGTGTACGGCAGTTCTTC.

The chain links TRBV5-6 to TRBJ1-2, with 9 positions matching TRBD1. Per germline, CDR1 SGHDT and CDR2 YYEEEE. The CDR3 contains 15 residues. Trimming removed 2 bases from V and 8 bases from J; junction bases left unmatched: 10. CDR3 sequence: CASSFYPGQGGGYTF. CDR3 DNA: TGTGCCAGCAGCTTCTACCCGGGACAGGGAGGAGGCTACACCTTC. Together with reference TRBV5-6 and TRBJ1-2, the CDR3 gives the full variable domain: DAGVTQSPTHLIKTRGQQVTLRCSPKSGHDTVSWYQQALGQGPQFIFQYYEEEERQRGNFPDRFSGHQFPNYSSELNVNALLLGDSALYLCASSFYPGQGGGYTFGSGTRLTVV.

This chain joins TRBV9 and TRBJ2-1, with D uncertain. V dropped 0 bases and J dropped 7 bases, with 8 bases sitting between them. Germline-derived CDR1 and CDR2 are SGDLS and YYNGEE. This CDR3 region has 13 residues. CDR3 region: CASSVGLVNEQFF. CDR3 sequence (DNA): TGTGCCAGCAGCGTAGGGCTAGTGAATGAGCAGTTCTTC.

This chain connects TRBV2 to TRBJ2-2; 7 nucleotides line up with TRBD1. From germline, CDR1 is SNHLY and CDR2 FYNNEI. Germline trimming cut 5 bases from V and 5 bases from J; bases unmatched to any gene: 14. The CDR3 runs 17 residues. CDR3 amino acids: CASSHPRDSAQTGELFF. Here the CDR3 DNA reads TGTGCCAGCAGTCATCCCCGGGACAGCGCACAAACCGGGGAGCTGTTTTTT.

This clone has a single count. The rearrangement joins TRBV3-1 (or the pseudogene TRBV3-2) to TRBJ1-2, with D possibly being TRBD1 (5 bases). Germline V gene sequence: CDR1 LGHDT, CDR2 YNNKEL (reference sequence). There are 15 residues in the CDR3. V lost 4 bases to trimming and J lost 4 bases, with 16 bases between them. CDR3 in amino acids: CASSLTEGPVYGYTF. CDR3 sequence (DNA): TGTGCCAGCAGCCTGACTGAGGGGCCGGTCTATGGCTACACCTTC.

This sequence joins TRBV6-2 or TRBV6-3 and TRBJ2-4; D not resolved. Per germline, CDR1 MNHEY and CDR2 SVGEGT. V lost 8 bases to trimming and J lost 9 bases, with 8 bases between them. The CDR3 runs 10 residues. This CDR3 reads CASGQTIQYF. CDR3 nucleotide sequence: TGTGCCAGCGGCCAAACCATTCAGTACTTC.

The genes are TRBV12-3 or TRBV12-4 and TRBJ1-2, with D perhaps matching TRBD1 (5 bases). The CDR3 sequence is 13 residues long. Trimming shortened V by 5 bases and J by 4 bases, and 11 bases separated the two germline ends. In DNA form, the CDR3 reads TGTGCCAGCAGTCCGGGCAGGGTCTATGGCTACACCTTC. Translated, it gives CASSPGRVYGYTF.

V and J are TRBV9 and TRBJ1-3; possibly TRBD1 for D (5 bases). CDR1 is SGDLS, CDR2 YYNGEE, per germline. The CDR3 length is 16 residues. V lost 3 bases, J lost 0 bases, and 13 bases lay in between. DNA of the CDR3: TGTGCCAGCAGCGGGCAGGGTATACTCTCTGGAAACACCATATATTTT. As protein: CASSGQGILSGNTIYF. The variable domain in full, with the rest retrieved from reference TRBV9 and TRBJ1-3, is DSGVTQTPKHLITATGQRVTLRCSPRSGDLSVYWYQQSLDQGLQFLIQYYNGEERAKGNILERFSAQQFPDLHSELNLSSLELGDSALYFCASSGQGILSGNTIYFGEGSWLTVV.

This clone was picked up one time. V gene TRBV18 combines with J gene TRBJ2-7, with TRBD1 as a possible D gene (7 bases). Trimming left V 3 bases short and J 3 bases short, with 12 bases between. Germline V gene data show CDR1 as KGHSH and CDR2 as LQKENI. CDR3 length: 14 residues. CDR3 amino acids: CASSPPQGGYEQYF. CDR3 in DNA: TGTGCCAGCTCACCCCCCCAGGGGGGCTACGAGCAGTACTTC.

V gene TRBV19 combines with J gene TRBJ1-2, with 8 positions matching TRBD1. This CDR3 contains 14 residues. The trim removed 6 bases at V and 2 bases at J, leaving 5 bases unmatched. Per germline, CDR1 LNHDA and CDR2 SQIVND (reference sequence). CDR3 DNA: TGTGCCAGTAGCCCACAGGGGGACAACTATGGCTACACCTTC. It yields the protein CASSPQGDNYGYTF.

This chain links TRBV2 with TRBJ2-1; 10 positions match TRBD2. V lost 6 bases and J lost 4; bases outside the gene matches: 6. Germline-derived CDR1 and CDR2 are SNHLY and FYNNEI. This CDR3 region has 15 residues. This CDR3 reads CASRASGGSYNEQFF. CDR3 DNA: TGTGCCAGCAGGGCTAGCGGGGGTTCTTACAATGAGCAGTTCTTC.

This rearrangement joins TRBV24-1 to TRBJ2-5; TRBD1 aligns across 8 bases. Trimming removed 0 bases from V and 1 base from J; junction bases left unmatched: 0. The CDR3 covers 15 residues. CDR1 KGHDR and CDR2 SFDVKD come from the germline V gene. For the CDR3, the DNA is TGTGCCACCAGTGATTTGGGACAGGGCCAAGAGACCCAGTACTTC. This translates into CATSDLGQGQETQYF.

The chain joins TRBV29-1 to TRBJ1-4; 8 nucleotides match TRBD1. Germline-derived CDR1 and CDR2 are SQVTM and ANQGSEA. Trimming cost V 3 bases and J 7 bases; bases outside gene matches: 13. This CDR3 spans 16 amino acids. The DNA for the CDR3 is TGCAGCGTTGATTATCCCTCCCAGGGGGCAAGTGAAAAACTGTTTTTT. It is translated as CSVDYPSQGASEKLFF.

V gene TRBV3-1 (or the pseudogene TRBV3-2) combines with J gene TRBJ1-1; D call uncertain. V gave up 0 bases and J gave up 4 bases, with 12 bases separating them. Germline CDR1 reads LGHDT; CDR2 reads YNNKEL (reference sequence). This CDR3 region has 15 residues. CDR3 in DNA: TGTGCCAGCAGCCAAGATCGTAGTTTTAGCACTGAAGCTTTCTTT. The encoded protein is CASSQDRSFSTEAFF.